This T cell receptor beta chain originates from a study of technical replicates of blood from four donors. The CDR3 runs 15 residues. Germline loops: CDR1 SGHRS, CDR2 YFSETQ. The V segment lost 4 bases and the J segment 4 bases; nucleotides outside the gene matches: 9. Profiling relied on immunoSEQ multiplex PCR, and the TCRdb table lists in-frame clones only, not all of them. The sample has tens of thousands of clones; 87% are singletons. The sequence came from a human donor in good health. Some clones in this sample may be carry-over from other donors' samples. The chain recombines TRBV5-1 with TRBJ2-7, with TRBD2 identical over 9 bases. Sequencing was done on a sample of PBMCs. The CDR3 loop reads CASSPGVAGVYEQYF. CDR3 bases: TGCGCCAGCAGCCCTGGGGTAGCGGGAGTATACGAGCAGTACTTC.